What follows is one TCR beta chain and its context. Its target is not known. This record belongs to a study of T cells in localized non-small cell lung cancer. General study findings and limits: Appearances in adjacent lung were noted for a median about 50 of the top 100 tumor clones. Patients showing higher blood T cell density tended to see longer overall survival.

Germline values: CDR1 LNHDA, CDR2 SQIVND (reference sequence). The CDR3 is 13 amino acids. Trimming stripped 4 bases from V and 0 bases from J, with 4 bases between. Clones were sequenced by immunoSEQ multiplex PCR, and TCRdb holds only the in-frame ones, with some missing. Among thousands of clones listed, approximately 30% were seen once. The rearrangement links TRBV19 to TRBJ2-1; D ambiguous. The clonotype was recovered from a male donor older than 55 with stage II squamous cell lung carcinoma. The specimen was lung tumor tissue, collected before any cancer treatment. CDR3 amino acids: CASSTASYNEQFF. The CDR3 DNA is TGTGCCAGTAGTACCGCCTCCTACAATGAGCAGTTCTTC.